The sequence of this TCR beta chain was determined in a study of shared clonotypes between healthy human individuals (dated by TCRdb to between 2020 and 2021). Notes on the research overall: Three men and a couple of women, aged 18 to 49 years, made up the cohort. For each donor, CD4 naive and CD4 memory were each given three plates, CD8 naive was given two plates, and CD8 memory was given one plate. To estimate repertoire size and how much clonotype sharing occurs between individuals, the study deeply sequenced the blood TCR repertoires of about five healthy adults. Libraries were prepared and TCR repertoires were sequenced by different laboratories using diverse techniques, in order to increase sequencing depth and limit assay-specific biases. Between about 0.85 and 9.5 billion PBMCs per donor were obtained by leukapheresis. Study-level results and caveats: Sampling was limited to blood, and TCR repertoires in tissue likely differ from TCR repertoires in blood. Even with the large sequencing depth, rarefaction of the sorted-subset datasets indicated that sequencing was incomplete. Based on pairwise subsampling, the degree of clonotype sharing among donors was expected to be affected by sequencing depth. Sharing across a handful of donors was observed for around 5% of naive CD4, less than 4% of naive CD8, over 2% of memory CD4, and about 0.39% of memory CD8 clonotypes. Naive subsets generally had larger estimated clonotype richness than memory subsets did. The genetic and exposure-history diversity represented was limited by the small number of donors. Higher generation probabilities were observed for clonotypes shared by all four sorted-subset donors than for non-shared clonotypes.

About this clone: What antigen it recognizes has not been identified. No qualities accompany the bases; no much larger clone lies one base away.

For the CD8 naive samples, CD45RO-negative cells were positively selected for CCR7, yielding a CD45RA+CCR7+ population from which TemRA cells were excluded. Donors were healthy HIV-negative adults with no recently reported acute infections or vaccinations. Only Caucasian adults living in Nashville, Tennessee, USA were represented among the donors. Blood was obtained by leukapheresis, after which PBMCs were separated by Ficoll-Histopaque density gradient centrifugation and cryopreserved in liquid nitrogen vapor phase. Purity and quantity of every magnetically sorted T cell population were checked by analytical flow cytometry. Genomic DNA was isolated from every sorted fraction and measured by UV absorbance on a Nanodrop 2000c. Using the deep immunoSEQ assay, multiplex PCR amplified TCR CDR3 regions from genomic DNA. For each cell subset, the extracted genomic DNA was distributed evenly across all wells of several immunoSEQ 96-well plates, and each plate served as one replicate. For sorted subsets, each replicate PCR was loaded with roughly 200 ng genomic DNA, equivalent to 30,000 or so T cell genomes. Purified libraries were measured with a Qubit 3.0 fluorometer, size-checked on a Bioanalyzer 2100, and measured again with the KAPA Library Quantification kit. Each immunoSEQ 96-well plate was sequenced on its own single-read 150-cycle Illumina NextSeq 550 flow cell. For the original study's pipeline: The immunoSEQ output contained only junctional sequences without quality scores, so filtering could not match that applied to full-length reads. Sequences were annotated with PyIR, a Python wrapper for IgBLAST v1.9, using IMGT germline references to assign V/J genes and CDR3. Reads with weak V/J assignments (E-value above 1e-6), missing CDR3, stop codons, out-of-frame junctions, or ambiguous translated residues were removed. V3J clonotypes were defined as sequences sharing the same inferred V gene, J gene, and CDR3 amino acid sequence. Percentage overlap between repertoires was calculated by dividing the number of shared unique clonotypes by the size of the smaller repertoire. Three approaches were used to assess repertoire richness: RTK rarefaction, the Chao1 estimator, and Recon v2.1 estimates of unobserved clonotypes. Generation probabilities for all TCRbeta clonotypes obtained by the gDNA method from a handful of donors were computed using OLGA. The source is immuneACCESS, and TCRdb retained only in-frame sequences with V and J called. Part of the clones is not carried over; for the studies checked, unresolved V genes explain less than half of this, and the remainder is unexplained. Clone size and the V and J calls come from that table; the DNA yielded D and trimming. This sample gives over 2,000,000 clones in total; around 93% of them show up just once. Around 1.8% of the sample goes to the ten largest clones.

The CDR3 has 15 amino acids, counting the end cysteine and phenylalanine. Only the CDR3 portion is preserved as DNA: 45 bases, with reading frame beginning at the first base. V lost 2 bases and J lost 3 bases; the stretch between them is 13 bases long. The germline V gene (reference sequence) provides CDR1 SEHNR and CDR2 FQNEAQ. The sequence is built from TRBV7-9 and TRBJ1-1, and possibly TRBD1, on 6 matching bases. This receptor was taken from a young man in good health. Some clones in this sample may be carry-over from other donors' samples. The sequencing sample was made of naive CD8+ T cells from PBMCs. In the paper's terms, the cell subset or site label means: CD45RA+CCR7+. The DNA reads TGTGCCAGCAGCTTAATGAGGGGGAAGGACACTGAAGCTTTCTTT. It translates to CASSLMRGKDTEAFF. Full variable domain (CDR3 extended with the reference TRBV7-9 and TRBJ1-1 proteins): DTGVSQNPRHKITKRGQNVTFRCDPISEHNRLYWYRQTLGQGPEFLTYFQNEAQLEKSRLLSDRFSAERPKGSFSTLEIQRTEQGDSAMYLCASSLMRGKDTEAFFGQGTRLTVV.